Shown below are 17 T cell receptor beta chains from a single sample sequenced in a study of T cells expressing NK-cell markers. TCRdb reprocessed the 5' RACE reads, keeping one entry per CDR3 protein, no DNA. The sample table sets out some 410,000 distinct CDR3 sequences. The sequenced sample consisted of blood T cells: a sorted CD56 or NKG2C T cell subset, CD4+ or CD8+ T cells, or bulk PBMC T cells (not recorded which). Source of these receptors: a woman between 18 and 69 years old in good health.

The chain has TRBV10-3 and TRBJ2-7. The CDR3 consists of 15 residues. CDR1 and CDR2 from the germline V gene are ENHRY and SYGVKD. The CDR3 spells CAISEESGSSYEQYF.

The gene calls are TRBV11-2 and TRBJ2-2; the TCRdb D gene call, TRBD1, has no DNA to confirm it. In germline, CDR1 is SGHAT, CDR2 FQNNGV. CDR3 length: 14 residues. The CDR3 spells CASRPGMSTGELFF.

This CDR3 reads CATSDPRENGYTF. The chain uses TRBV24-1 and TRBJ1-2; TCRdb outputs TRBD1, but without DNA this stays unchecked. The CDR3 covers 13 residues. CDR1 is KGHDR, CDR2 SFDVKD, per germline.

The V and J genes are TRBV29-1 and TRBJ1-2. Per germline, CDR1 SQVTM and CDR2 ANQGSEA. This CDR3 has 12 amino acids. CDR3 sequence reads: CSGDGSPYGYTF.

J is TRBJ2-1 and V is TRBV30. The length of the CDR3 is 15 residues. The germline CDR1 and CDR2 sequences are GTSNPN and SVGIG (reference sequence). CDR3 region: CAWSVLSSAYNEQFF.

Here the CDR3 reads CASSRVGGHEQYF. The chain links TRBV28 to TRBJ2-7; TCRdb returns TRBD1, unconfirmable since there is no DNA. This CDR3 is 13 amino acids long. Germline CDR1 and CDR2: MDHEN and SYDVKM.

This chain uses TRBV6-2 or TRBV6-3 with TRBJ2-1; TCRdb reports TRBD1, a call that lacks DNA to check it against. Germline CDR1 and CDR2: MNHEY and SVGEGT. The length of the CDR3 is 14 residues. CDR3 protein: CASRRRDRYNEQFF.

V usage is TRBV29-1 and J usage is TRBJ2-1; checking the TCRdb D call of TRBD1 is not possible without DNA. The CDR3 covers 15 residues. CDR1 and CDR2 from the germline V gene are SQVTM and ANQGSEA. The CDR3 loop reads CSVPGGSVTYNEQFF.

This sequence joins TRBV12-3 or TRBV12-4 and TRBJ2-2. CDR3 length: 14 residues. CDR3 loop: CASRLAGNTGELFF.

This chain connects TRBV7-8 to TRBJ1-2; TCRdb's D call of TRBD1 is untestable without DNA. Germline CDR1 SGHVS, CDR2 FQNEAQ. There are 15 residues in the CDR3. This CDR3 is CASRPGNALGYGYTF.

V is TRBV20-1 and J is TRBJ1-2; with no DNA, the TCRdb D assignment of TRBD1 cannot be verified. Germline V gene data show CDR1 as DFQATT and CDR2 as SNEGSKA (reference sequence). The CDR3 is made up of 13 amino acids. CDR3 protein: CSALSGTGYGYTF.

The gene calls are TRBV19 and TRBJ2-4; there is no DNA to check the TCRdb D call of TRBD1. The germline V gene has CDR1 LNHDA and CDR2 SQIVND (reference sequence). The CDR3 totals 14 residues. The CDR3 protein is CASSPLGSGNIQYF.

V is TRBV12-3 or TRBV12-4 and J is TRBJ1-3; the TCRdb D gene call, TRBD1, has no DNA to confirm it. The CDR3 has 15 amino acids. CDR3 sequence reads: CASSLRGGSGNTIYF.

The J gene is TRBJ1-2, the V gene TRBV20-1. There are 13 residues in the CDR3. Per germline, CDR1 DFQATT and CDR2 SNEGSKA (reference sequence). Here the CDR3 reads CSTSLGVGYGYTF.

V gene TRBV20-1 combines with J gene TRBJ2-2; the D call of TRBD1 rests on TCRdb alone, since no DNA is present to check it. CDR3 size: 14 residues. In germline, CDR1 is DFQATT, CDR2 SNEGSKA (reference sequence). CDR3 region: CSATDREYTGELFF.

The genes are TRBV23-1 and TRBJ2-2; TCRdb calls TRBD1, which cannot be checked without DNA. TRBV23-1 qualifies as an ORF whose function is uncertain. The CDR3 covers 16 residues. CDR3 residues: CASSPRELLNTGELFF.

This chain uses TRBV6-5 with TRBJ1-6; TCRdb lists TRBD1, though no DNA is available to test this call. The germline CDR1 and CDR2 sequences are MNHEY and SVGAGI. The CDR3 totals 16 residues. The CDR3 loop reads CASSYQQGSPNSPLHF.